This T cell receptor beta chain was identified in a study of T-cell memory formation after mild COVID-19. Study-level background: Most TCR clusters belonged to a single donor.

At least ten counts were recorded for this clonotype. What it binds is not known. Study-wide findings and caveats: A subset of responding clones appeared in pre-infection memory, suggesting cross-reactive memory joined.

Per the germline V gene, CDR1 is MNHEY and CDR2 is SVGAGI. The V end lost 10 bases, the J end lost 0 bases, and 16 bases lay between the germline ends. This CDR3 region has 15 residues. From 5'RACE with constant-segment primers came TCR alpha and TCR beta cDNA libraries that carried sample barcodes and UMIs. One entry per CDR3 protein, called by TCRdb with MiXCR from the 5' RACE reads. The data hold over 9,500 distinct CDR3 sequences, with around 15% observed a single time. The sample comprised PBMCs or a T cell subset sorted from them (not recorded which). This sequence originates from a man aged 18 to 35 who had mild COVID-19 (a few samples of this study predate the infection). Cell type and time point are not known. The J gene is TRBJ1-5, the V gene TRBV6-5, with D possibly TRBD1 on 5 matching bases. CDR3 sequence reads: CATRGDFYSNQPQHF. DNA of the CDR3: TGTGCCACCCGGGGGGATTTTTATAGCAATCAGCCCCAGCATTTT.